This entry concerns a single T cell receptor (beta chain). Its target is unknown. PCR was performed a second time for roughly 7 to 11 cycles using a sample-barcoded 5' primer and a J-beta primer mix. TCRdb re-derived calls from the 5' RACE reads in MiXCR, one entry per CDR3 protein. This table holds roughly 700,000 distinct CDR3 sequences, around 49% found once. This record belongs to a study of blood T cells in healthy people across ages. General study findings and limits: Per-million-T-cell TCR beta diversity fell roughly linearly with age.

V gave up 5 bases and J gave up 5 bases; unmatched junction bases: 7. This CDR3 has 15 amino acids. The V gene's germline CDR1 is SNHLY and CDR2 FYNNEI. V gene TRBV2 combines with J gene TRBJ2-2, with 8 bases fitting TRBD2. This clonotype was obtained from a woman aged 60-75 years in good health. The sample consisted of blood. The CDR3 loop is CASSTGSGRTGELFF. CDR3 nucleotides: TGTGCCAGCAGTACGGGGAGCGGGAGAACCGGGGAGCTGTTTTTT.